Listed below are T cell receptor beta chains from one sample, sequenced in a study of spatial heterogeneity in lung cancer. Via MiXCR, TCRdb re-called the 5' RACE reads, giving one row per CDR3 protein. This repertoire shows some 22,000 distinct CDR3 sequences, just under 6% found once; its top ten account for about a third. Source: PBMCs, taken at surgery. The receptor set was obtained from a male donor with early-stage non-small cell lung cancer. The CDR3 runs from the conserved cysteine through the conserved F or W. The order of the fields is J gene, D gene, clone size, CDR3 length, V gene, CDR3 DNA, CDR3 protein. D genes are given only for firm matches. Clone size is given for some rows only: seen once, a few or many times, or a class if the clone is expanded.

TRBJ2-1 NA many 14 TRBV5-1 TGCGCCAGCAGCCCCCCCGGGATCCACAATGAGCAGTTCTTC CASSPPGIHNEQFF
TRBJ2-7 NA many 12 TRBV25-1 TGTGCCAGCACGGACCGCGTCTACGAGCAGTACTTC CASTDRVYEQYF
TRBJ2-7 TRBD2 few 16 TRBV7-6 TGTGCCAGCAGCTTAGCACTAGCGGGGGCGTCCTACGAGCAGTACTTC CASSLALAGASYEQYF
TRBJ1-1 NA medium-sized 11 TRBV20-1 TGCAGTGCTGCGGGCCGTTACGAAGCTTTCTTT CSAAGRYEAFF
TRBJ2-1 TRBD2 many 16 TRBV7-3 TGTGCCAGCAGCCGCGGGACTAGCGGGTCCTACAATGAGCAGTTCTTC CASSRGTSGSYNEQFF
TRBJ1-5 NA NA 14 TRBV7-8 TGTGCCAGCAGCCCTGGACAAGTTAATCAGCCCCAGCATTTT CASSPGQVNQPQHF
TRBJ2-7 TRBD2 many 16 TRBV18 TGTGCCAGCTCACCGGGGGGACTAGCGGTCTCCTACGAGCAGTACTTC CASSPGGLAVSYEQYF
TRBJ2-3 NA many 15 TRBV7-2 TGTGCCAGCAGCTTACAGGGGATCAACACAGATACGCAGTATTTT CASSLQGINTDTQYF
TRBJ2-7 NA many 14 TRBV5-1 TGCGCCAGCAGCCCCCTAATAGGGGGATCCGAGCAGTACTTC CASSPLIGGSEQYF
TRBJ1-6 NA many 16 TRBV20-1 TGCAGTGCTGAAATCCCCTTGGCAGGGTCTACTTCACCCCTCCACTTT CSAEIPLAGSTSPLHF
TRBJ2-1 TRBD1 many 16 TRBV19 TGTGCCAGTAGTCTTCGACAGGGGACCTCCTACAATGAGCAGTTCTTC CASSLRQGTSYNEQFF
TRBJ2-1 NA few 15 TRBV5-1 TGCGCCAGCACCGCGACGGTGGCCAGTCGAAATGAGCAGTTCTTC CASTATVASRNEQFF
TRBJ2-1 TRBD2 few 18 TRBV9 TGTGCCAGCAGGCCCACTGGGGGAGGGCCGGGCTCCTACAATGAGCAGTTCTTC CASRPTGGGPGSYNEQFF
TRBJ1-2 NA many 12 TRBV6-5 TGTGCCAGTCGGGGCTTGAGCTATGGCTACACCTTC CASRGLSYGYTF
TRBJ2-1 NA few 14 TRBV2 TGTGCCAGCAGTGGGGGCAGGTCGAGTAATGAGCAGTTCTTC CASSGGRSSNEQFF
TRBJ2-3 TRBD2 NA 16 TRBV7-8 TGTGCCAGCAGCTCGGGACTAGCGGGTCCCGCAGATACGCAGTATTTT CASSSGLAGPADTQYF
TRBJ1-2 NA many 13 TRBV3-1 TGTGCCAGCAGCCCGACAGAGAACTATGGCTACACCTTC CASSPTENYGYTF
TRBJ2-1 NA many 14 TRBV15 TGTGCCACCAGCAGGGGAGAGACCCGCAATGAGCAGTTCTTC CATSRGETRNEQFF
TRBJ2-2 NA few 15 TRBV28 TGTGCCAGCAGTTTAGTCAGGGCCATCACCGGGGAGCTGTTTTTT CASSLVRAITGELFF
TRBJ1-1 NA many 12 TRBV28 TGTGCCAGCAGTTATCGACGGACCGAAGCTTTCTTT CASSYRRTEAFF
TRBJ2-5 NA many 14 TRBV20-1 TGCAGTGCTACCGGGACCGGGCCCCAAGAGACCCAGTACTTC CSATGTGPQETQYF
TRBJ2-7 NA NA 14 TRBV21-1 TGTGCCAGCAGCAAGGTAGTTTCTCCCTACGAGCAGTACTTC CASSKVVSPYEQYF
TRBJ2-2 NA many 13 TRBV7-8 TGTGCCAGCAGCTTAATAGGGGCCGGGGAGCTGTTTTTT CASSLIGAGELFF
TRBJ1-2 NA many 15 TRBV5-4 TGTGCCAGCACCTCCGCCTGGGGGGGGGCTTATGGCTACACCTTC CASTSAWGGAYGYTF
TRBJ2-5 NA medium-sized 15 TRBV7-9 TGTGCCAGCAGCTTATCGGCCAGGGCCGGAGAGACCCAGTACTTC CASSLSARAGETQYF
TRBJ2-1 NA many 14 TRBV28 TGTGCCAGCAGGCCGCCGGCCTCCTACAATGAGCAGTTCTTC CASRPPASYNEQFF
TRBJ1-5 NA many 14 TRBV19 TGTGCCAGTAGTATGAGGCAGTTTAATCAGCCCCAGCATTTT CASSMRQFNQPQHF
TRBJ2-1 NA many 12 TRBV29-1 TGCAGCGTTACCCAATCGGACAATGAGCAGTTCTTC CSVTQSDNEQFF
TRBJ1-1 NA many 12 TRBV20-1 TGCAGTGCTGCTGGAATGAACACTGAAGCTTTCTTT CSAAGMNTEAFF
TRBJ2-1 TRBD2 many 17 TRBV5-1 TGCGCCAGCAGCCCGGCTAGCGGGAGGTTCTCCTACAATGAGCAGTTCTTC CASSPASGRFSYNEQFF
TRBJ1-5 TRBD1 NA 15 TRBV6-5 TGTGCCAGCAGTTCCGGGACAGGTGACAATCAGCCCCAGCATTTT CASSSGTGDNQPQHF
TRBJ2-2 NA many 16 TRBV4-2 TGTGCCAGCAGCCTAAGGGCCGCGGTAGCTACCGGGGAGCTGTTTTTT CASSLRAAVATGELFF
TRBJ1-2 TRBD1 few 13 TRBV6-5 TGTGCCAGCCAGGGACAGCCCCATTGGAGCTACACCTTC CASQGQPHWSYTF
TRBJ2-5 NA many 13 TRBV5-4 TGTGCCAGCATGATCCGGGCCCAAGAGACCCAGTACTTC CASMIRAQETQYF
TRBJ2-7 TRBD2 many 18 TRBV27 TGTGCCAGCTCCACAGGGCTAGCGGGAGGGGTAAGCTCCTACGAGCAGTACTTC CASSTGLAGGVSSYEQYF
TRBJ1-2 TRBD1 many 16 TRBV28 TGTGCCAGCAGGACCCCCGGGACAGGGGGCAAGTATGGCTACACCTTC CASRTPGTGGKYGYTF
TRBJ2-5 TRBD2 medium-sized 17 TRBV6-2/TRBV6-3 TGTGCCAGCAGCCGATACGCAGGGACTAGTCAGCGAGAGACCCAGTACTTC CASSRYAGTSQRETQYF